The rows below give T cell receptor beta chains drawn from one sample of a study of cytomegalovirus exposure and HLA in healthy donors. Using immunoSEQ multiplex PCR, the repertoire was profiled, and TCRdb retains in-frame clones only, with some absent. There are 100,000 or so clones in the sample; around two thirds occur only once, and around 4% lies in the top ten. What was sequenced was PBMCs. Receptors were obtained from a man aged 25-40 years in good health and CMV-seropositive. CDR3s include the opening cysteine and the closing phenylalanine or tryptophan. Size values are once, few and many counts, or a class for expanded clones, and some rows have none.

TRBJ2-3 | TRBV19 | once | CASRTGMADTQYF
NA | TRBV7-9 | few | CASSSAYEQYF
TRBJ2-5 | TRBV10-1 | NA | CASSALRGSGEQETQYF
TRBJ2-1 | TRBV4-1 | NA | CASSQPPLAGRNEQFF
TRBJ1-2 | TRBV5-1 | NA | CASSPPEGVIYGYTF
TRBJ2-3 | TRBV9 | few | CASSVRLAGGYF
TRBJ1-2 | TRBV4-1 | NA | CASSQVGQGENYGYTF
TRBJ2-5 | TRBV9 | NA | CASSVGAEETQYF
TRBJ1-1 | TRBV5-1 | NA | CASSLIAGNTEAFF
TRBJ2-1 | TRBV5-8 | NA | CASSFSSVSYNEQFF
TRBJ2-1 | TRBV11-3 | NA | CASSRTGNEQFF
TRBJ1-1 | TRBV7-9 | few | CASSLAGQVEAFF
TRBJ1-1 | TRBV5-6 | NA | CASSLVRGRGTTEAFF
TRBJ2-7 | TRBV5-1 | NA | CASSLGGRGVDEQYF
TRBJ2-5 | TRBV11-3 | few | CASSFLTRKETQYF
TRBJ2-1 | TRBV4-1 | once | CASTMGLADNEQFF
TRBJ1-2 | TRBV28 | NA | CASRVTGGFGGYTF
TRBJ2-1 | TRBV7-9 | once | CSSSLLDGGAFEQFF
TRBJ1-3 | TRBV15 | NA | CATSRGSGNTIYF
TRBJ1-5 | TRBV6-1 | NA | CASSEETGSNQPQHF
TRBJ1-5 | TRBV4-1 | NA | CASSRLPLVTSGGGPQPQHF
TRBJ2-1 | TRBV4-1 | few | CASSQEILRGGEDEQFF
TRBJ2-3 | TRBV6-6 | NA | CASSPDRDTQYF
TRBJ2-7 | TRBV27 | NA | CASSLTNSYYEQYF
TRBJ2-6 | TRBV21-1 | NA | CASSRANVLTF